These 17 T cell receptor beta chains came from one sample sequenced in a study of regulatory and conventional T cells in RAG deficiency. Measured with immunoSEQ multiplex PCR; TCRdb has only the in-frame clones, and not every one. The data contain 20,000 to 25,000 clones, just under 95% of them singletons. Conventional CD4+ T cells were sorted from blood as CD25-low CD127-high cells. This sample also appeared in a second study, on regulatory T cells. Per that paper: Amplification used 52 TRBV primers and 13 TRBJ primers.

The sequenced sample consisted of CD4+ T cells sorted from blood. Source of these receptors: a human donor in good health.

CDR3 residues: CASSPGVAASEQYF. CDR3 DNA: TGTGCCAGCAGTCCCGGGGTAGCGGCCTCCGAGCAGTACTTC. The V call is TRBV27, the J call TRBJ2-7; TRBD2 might be the D (6 bases). V shed 5 bases and J shed 6 bases, with 17 bases lying between them. Germline V gene data show CDR1 as MNHEY and CDR2 as SMNVEV (reference sequence). The CDR3 has 14 residues.

This chain joins TRBV5-1 and TRBJ2-3; a possible D gene is TRBD1 (6 bases). The CDR3 has 14 residues. Germline V gene sequence: CDR1 SGHRS, CDR2 YFSETQ. Trimming stripped 4 bases from V and 4 bases from J, with 13 bases between. CDR3 bases: TGCGCCAGCAGCGATCTACAGGGTGCAGATACGCAGTATTTT. Its protein product is CASSDLQGADTQYF.

This clone came up a few times. This CDR3 is also generated by other DNA sequences in the sample. This chain links TRBV5-1 with TRBJ1-1; D call uncertain. Trimming removed 0 bases from V and 5 bases from J, with 5 bases in between. Germline CDR1 reads SGHRS; CDR2 reads YFSETQ. The CDR3 consists of 12 residues. The CDR3 spells CASSLGWTEAFF. In nucleotides, the CDR3 is TGCGCCAGCAGCTTGGGCTGGACTGAAGCTTTCTTT.

CDR3 sequence reads: CASSLNRQAANTGELFF. The DNA for the CDR3 is TGTGCCAGCAGCTTAAATCGGCAGGCCGCGAACACCGGGGAGCTGTTTTTT. The chain has TRBV7-9 and TRBJ2-2, with unresolved D. The ends were cut back, 2 bases at V and 0 bases at J, with 13 bases in the middle. CDR3 size: 17 residues. Germline CDR1 SEHNR, CDR2 FQNEAQ (reference sequence).

This chain uses TRBV7-2 with TRBJ1-1; D is unclear. Germline V CDR1 and CDR2: SGHTA, FQGNSA. CDR3 length equals 16 residues. The V and J ends lost 5 bases and 1 base respectively, with 17 bases between them. DNA for the CDR3: TGTGCCAGCAGCGCCTCCGCTCACGCCCAGAACACTGAAGCTTTCTTT. Amino acid sequence: CASSASAHAQNTEAFF.

The chain joins TRBV6-1 to TRBJ1-2; 7 nucleotides match TRBD1. The CDR3 is 13 amino acids. CDR1 is MNHNS, CDR2 SASEGT, per germline. The ends lost 8 bases at V and 8 bases at J; junction bases unmatched: 11. The CDR3 DNA reads as TGTGCCAGCCACGAACGACAGGGTGGAGGCTACACCTTC. Translating it yields CASHERQGGGYTF.

With respect to this clone: One end of the junction fails to match germline, which may point to a read error. The chain employs TRBV10-3 and TRBJ2-1; D is ambiguous. The germline V gene has CDR1 ENHRY and CDR2 SYGVKD. The CDR3 length is 13 residues. The CDR3 reads CAANRGDYNEQFF. In DNA form, the CDR3 reads TGCGCCGCTAATAGAGGAGACTACAATGAGCAGTTCTTC.

The chain is built from TRBV6-5 and TRBJ1-6, with TRBD1 matching 7 bases. The CDR3 runs 14 residues. V shed 6 bases, J shed 7 bases, and the junction held 6 bases outside the gene matches. Germline lookup yields CDR1 MNHEY and CDR2 SVGAGI. DNA of the CDR3: TGTGCCAGCAGCAGGGACAGTGGGAATTCACCCCTCCACTTT. This encodes CASSRDSGNSPLHF.

This clone was counted once. The chain carries TRBV5-1 and TRBJ2-1, with 9 positions matching TRBD1. With 4 bases clipped from V and 1 base from J, the junction kept 6 bases outside the gene matches. The germline V gene encodes CDR1 SGHRS and CDR2 YFSETQ. The CDR3 has 16 residues. The chain's CDR3 is CASSVQGARSYNEQFF. For the CDR3, the DNA is TGCGCCAGCAGCGTACAGGGGGCTAGGTCCTACAATGAGCAGTTCTTC. The full variable domain, in which reference TRBV5-1 and TRBJ2-1 provide the parts outside the CDR3, is KAGVTQTPRYLIKTRGQQVTLSCSPISGHRSVSWYQQTPGQGLQFLFEYFSETQRNKGNFPGRFSGRQFSNSRSEMNVSTLELGDSALYLCASSVQGARSYNEQFFGPGTRLTVL.

This clone has a handful of counts. The chain is built from TRBV7-2 and TRBJ2-7; TRBD1 aligns across 11 bases. Germline-derived CDR1 and CDR2 are SGHTA and FQGNSA. The V and J ends lost 5 bases and 6 bases, in that order; junction bases with no gene match: 3. The CDR3 is 13 residues long. The CDR3 DNA reads as TGTGCCAGCAGCCCCGGGACAGGGGGCGAGCAGTACTTC. Protein: CASSPGTGGEQYF.

For the CDR3, the DNA is TGTGCCAGCAGCTTGGTGCCTAGCGGGGGATGGAACACCGGGGAGCTGTTTTTT. Protein product: CASSLVPSGGWNTGELFF. The V call is TRBV5-5, the J call TRBJ2-2, with TRBD2 matching over 10 bases. Trimming took 0 bases from V and 1 from J; bases not matched to a gene: 6. Germline CDR1 reads SGHKS; CDR2 reads YYEKEE (reference sequence). This CDR3 spans 18 amino acids.

V and J are TRBV2 and TRBJ1-5, with D hard to call. CDR3 length: 13 residues. Germline V lookup: CDR1 SNHLY, CDR2 FYNNEI. Deletions cut 4 bases from V and 8 bases from J, with 12 bases between. The CDR3 DNA follows: TGTGCCAGCAGTGTAAGTCTAGTTAAGCCCCAGCATTTT. Translating gives CASSVSLVKPQHF.

The chain links TRBV9 to TRBJ1-3, with no clear D. Per the germline V gene, CDR1 is SGDLS and CDR2 is YYNGEE. The V gene lost 0 bases and the J gene lost 0 bases, with 4 bases spanning the gap. The CDR3 length is 14 residues. The CDR3 loop reads CASSVAGSGNTIYF. The CDR3 DNA follows: TGTGCCAGCAGCGTAGCGGGCTCTGGAAACACCATATATTTT.

This rearrangement joins TRBV28 to TRBJ1-1; 8 bases align to TRBD1. After removal of 1 base from V and 7 bases from J, the junction contained 2 bases not matched to a gene. CDR1 and CDR2 (germline): MDHEN, SYDVKM. This CDR3 comprises 13 residues. CDR3 residues: CASSLLTGVEAFF. DNA for the CDR3: TGTGCCAGCAGTTTATTGACAGGGGTTGAAGCTTTCTTT.

The CDR3: CASSPTGNGNTIYF. The DNA for the CDR3 is TGCGCCAGCAGCCCTACAGGGAATGGAAACACCATATATTTT. V is TRBV5-1 and J is TRBJ1-3; the D gene is possibly TRBD1 (6 bases). V was cut by 4 bases and J by 3 bases, with 11 bases left in between. The CDR3 has 14 residues. CDR1 SGHRS and CDR2 YFSETQ come from the germline V gene.

The chain combines TRBV30 with TRBJ2-1, with TRBD2 matching over 8 bases. The CDR3 sequence is 14 residues long. Germline V lookup: CDR1 GTSNPN, CDR2 SVGIG (reference sequence). CDR3 nucleotide sequence: TGTGCTGGAGACCCTTTACCGGGACTAGTTGAGCAGTTCTTC. It yields the protein CAGDPLPGLVEQFF.

This clone is a singleton in its sample. The chain joins TRBV20-1 to TRBJ2-3; TRBD1 is a possible D gene (6 bases). The CDR3 extends over 11 amino acids. Per the germline V gene, CDR1 is DFQATT and CDR2 is SNEGSKA (reference sequence). V shed 6 bases and J shed 7 bases, with 11 bases lying between them. The CDR3 reads CSAHGQYTQYF. The CDR3 DNA reads TGCAGTGCCCACGGACAGTATACGCAGTATTTT.